The clone carrying this T cell receptor beta chain came up a few times. Trimming pared 3 bases from V and 4 bases from J, leaving 16 bases between. Germline CDR1 reads DFQATT; CDR2 reads SNEGSKA (reference sequence). The CDR3 sequence is 15 residues long. From the RT-PCR reads, TCRdb called clonotypes with MiXCR, one entry per CDR3 protein. The sample gives about 680,000 distinct CDR3 sequences, 13% to 15% of which show up once; 3% to 4.5% is in the top ten. This clonotype originated in a female donor in good health, serving as a healthy control. This rearrangement joins TRBV20-1 to TRBJ2-1; possible D gene TRBD2, 6 bases. Sequences were obtained from memory CD4+ T cells from blood. In nucleotides, the CDR3 is TGCAGTGCTAGGAGGGTAGAGGGAGGTTACAATGAGCAGTTCTTC. It yields the protein CSARRVEGGYNEQFF.